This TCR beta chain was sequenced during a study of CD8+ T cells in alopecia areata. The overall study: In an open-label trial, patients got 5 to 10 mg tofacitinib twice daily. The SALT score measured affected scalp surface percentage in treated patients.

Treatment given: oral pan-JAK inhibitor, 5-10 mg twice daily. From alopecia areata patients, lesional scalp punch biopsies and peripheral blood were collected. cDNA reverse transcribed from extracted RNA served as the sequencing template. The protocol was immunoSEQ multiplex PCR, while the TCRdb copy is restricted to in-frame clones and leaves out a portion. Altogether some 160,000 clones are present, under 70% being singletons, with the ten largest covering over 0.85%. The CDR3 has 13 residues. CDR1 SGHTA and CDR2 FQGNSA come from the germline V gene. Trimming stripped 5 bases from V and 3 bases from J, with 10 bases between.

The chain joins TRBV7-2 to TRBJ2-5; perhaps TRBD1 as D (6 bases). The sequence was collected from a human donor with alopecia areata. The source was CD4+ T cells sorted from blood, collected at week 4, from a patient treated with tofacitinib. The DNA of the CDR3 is TGTGCCAGCAGCGGTACAGGGAAAGAGACCCAGTACTTC. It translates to CASSGTGKETQYF.